This T cell receptor beta chain was found in a study of OX40 agonist ivuxolimab in advanced cancers. Overall study: Eligibility rules accepted prior anti-PD-1, anti-PD-L1 or anti-CTLA-4 therapy, and roughly 40% had some. Broader study findings: There was clonal expansion of CD4+ and CD8+ blood T cells by week 6 at 0.1 to 3.0 mg/kg. Normalized expansion of T-cell clones was also low for some nonresponders.

Germline V gene lookup returns CDR1 LNHDA and CDR2 SQIVND (reference sequence). After removal of 4 bases from V and 10 bases from J, the junction contained 8 bases not matched to a gene. The CDR3 is 13 amino acids. Concerning this clone: Its antigen is unknown.

People who had autoimmune disease history or systemic immunosuppression were excluded. TCRdb's copy holds only in-frame clones and misses some; the assay was immunoSEQ multiplex PCR. The table lists around 98,000 clones, roughly 89% of them singletons. The TCR originated in an adult with an advanced solid tumor such as melanoma, head and neck, liver or kidney cancer. This specimen consisted of CD4+ or CD8+ T cells sorted from blood, obtained in a trial of the OX40 agonist ivuxolimab. The rearrangement joins TRBV19 to TRBJ2-3, with 7 bases aligning to TRBD1. The CDR3 DNA sequence: TGTGCCAGTAGTAACTACAGGGGAGAGGCGCAGTATTTT. This encodes CASSNYRGEAQYF.